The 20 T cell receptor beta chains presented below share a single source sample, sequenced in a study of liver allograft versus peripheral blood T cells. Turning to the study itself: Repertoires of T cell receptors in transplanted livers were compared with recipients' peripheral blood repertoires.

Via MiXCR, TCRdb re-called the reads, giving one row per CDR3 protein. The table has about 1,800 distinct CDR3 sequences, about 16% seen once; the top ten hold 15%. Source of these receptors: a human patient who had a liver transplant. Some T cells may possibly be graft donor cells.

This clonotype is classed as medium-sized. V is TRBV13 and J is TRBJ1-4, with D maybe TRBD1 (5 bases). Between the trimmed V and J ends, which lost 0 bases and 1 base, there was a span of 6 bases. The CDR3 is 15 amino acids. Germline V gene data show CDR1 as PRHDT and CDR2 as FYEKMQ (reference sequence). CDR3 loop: CASSLGGGTNEKLFF. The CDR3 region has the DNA TGTGCCAGCAGCTTAGGGGGGGGAACTAATGAAAAACTGTTTTTT.

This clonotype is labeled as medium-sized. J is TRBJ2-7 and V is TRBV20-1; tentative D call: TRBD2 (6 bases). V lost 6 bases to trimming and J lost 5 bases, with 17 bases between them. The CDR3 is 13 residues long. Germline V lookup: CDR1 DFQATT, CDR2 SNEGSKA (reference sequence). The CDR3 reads CSAPGLPGDEQYF. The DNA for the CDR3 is TGCAGTGCACCGGGACTCCCAGGCGACGAGCAGTACTTC.

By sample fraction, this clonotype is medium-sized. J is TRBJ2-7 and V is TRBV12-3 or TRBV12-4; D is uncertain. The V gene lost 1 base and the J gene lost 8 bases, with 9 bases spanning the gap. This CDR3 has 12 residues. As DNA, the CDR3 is TGTGCCAGCAGTTTAGTAGCTACGAAGCAGTACTTC. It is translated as CASSLVATKQYF.

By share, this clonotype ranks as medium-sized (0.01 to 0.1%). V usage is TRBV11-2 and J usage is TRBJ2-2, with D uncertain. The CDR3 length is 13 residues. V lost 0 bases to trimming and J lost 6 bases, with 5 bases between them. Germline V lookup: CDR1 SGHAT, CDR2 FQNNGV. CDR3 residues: CASSLDSPGELFF. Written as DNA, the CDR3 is TGTGCCAGCAGCTTAGATTCCCCCGGGGAGCTGTTTTTT.

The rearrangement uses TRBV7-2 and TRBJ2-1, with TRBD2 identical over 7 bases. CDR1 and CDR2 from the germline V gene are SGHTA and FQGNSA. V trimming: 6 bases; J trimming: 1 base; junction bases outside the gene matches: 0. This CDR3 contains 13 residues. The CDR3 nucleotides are TGTGCCAGCAGAGCGGGGTCCTACAATGAGCAGTTCTTC. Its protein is CASRAGSYNEQFF.

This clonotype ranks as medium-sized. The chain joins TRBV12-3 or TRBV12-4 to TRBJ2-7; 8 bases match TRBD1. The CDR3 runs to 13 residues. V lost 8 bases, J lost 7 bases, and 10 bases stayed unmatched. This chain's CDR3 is CASAPQGAREQYF. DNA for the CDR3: TGTGCCAGCGCGCCGCAGGGGGCGCGAGAGCAGTACTTC.

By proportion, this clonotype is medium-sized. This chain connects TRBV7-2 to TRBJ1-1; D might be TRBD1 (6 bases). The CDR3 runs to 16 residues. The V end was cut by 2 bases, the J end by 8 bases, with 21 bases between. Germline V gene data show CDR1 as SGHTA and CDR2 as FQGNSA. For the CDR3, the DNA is TGTGCCAGCAGCTTAAAGTCAACGTTGGGGACACCAGAAGCTTTCTTT. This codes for CASSLKSTLGTPEAFF.

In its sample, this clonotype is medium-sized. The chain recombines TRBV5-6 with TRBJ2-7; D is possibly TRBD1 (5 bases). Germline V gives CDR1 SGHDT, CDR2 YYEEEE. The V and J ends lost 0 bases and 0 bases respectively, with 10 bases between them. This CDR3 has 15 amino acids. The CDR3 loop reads CASSLEADSSYEQYV. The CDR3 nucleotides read TGTGCCAGCAGCTTGGAGGCTGACAGCTCCTACGAGCAGTACGTC.

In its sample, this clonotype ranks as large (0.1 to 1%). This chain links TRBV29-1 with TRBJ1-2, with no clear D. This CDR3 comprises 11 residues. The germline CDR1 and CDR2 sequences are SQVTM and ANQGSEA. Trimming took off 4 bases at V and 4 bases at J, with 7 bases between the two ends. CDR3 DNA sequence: TGCAGCGTTGTTGAGCTCTATGGCTACACCTTC. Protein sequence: CSVVELYGYTF.

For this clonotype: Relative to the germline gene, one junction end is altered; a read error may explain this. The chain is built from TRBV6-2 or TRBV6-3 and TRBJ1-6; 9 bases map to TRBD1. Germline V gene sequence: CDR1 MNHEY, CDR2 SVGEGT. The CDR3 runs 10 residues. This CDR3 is CASSSRDRVF. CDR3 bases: TGTGCCAGCAGTTCCCGGGACAGGGTGTTT.

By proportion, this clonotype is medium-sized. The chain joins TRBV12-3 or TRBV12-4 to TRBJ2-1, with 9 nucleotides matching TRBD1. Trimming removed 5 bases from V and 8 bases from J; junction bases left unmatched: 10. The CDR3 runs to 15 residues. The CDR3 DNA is TGTGCCAGCAGTGCATCCGGGACAGGGATCGATGAGCAGTTCTTC. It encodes CASSASGTGIDEQFF.

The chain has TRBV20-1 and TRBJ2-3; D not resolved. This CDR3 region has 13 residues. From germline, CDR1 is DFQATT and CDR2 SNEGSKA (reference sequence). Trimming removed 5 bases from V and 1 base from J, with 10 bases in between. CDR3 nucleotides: TGCAGTGCTGGCCCGGCGGGCACAGATACGCAGTATTTT. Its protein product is CSAGPAGTDTQYF.

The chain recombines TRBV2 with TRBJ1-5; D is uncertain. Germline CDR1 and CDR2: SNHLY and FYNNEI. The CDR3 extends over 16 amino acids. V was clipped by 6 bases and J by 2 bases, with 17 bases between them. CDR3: CASSAQMNLGNQPQHF. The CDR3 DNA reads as TGTGCCAGCAGCGCCCAGATGAACCTGGGCAATCAGCCCCAGCATTTT.

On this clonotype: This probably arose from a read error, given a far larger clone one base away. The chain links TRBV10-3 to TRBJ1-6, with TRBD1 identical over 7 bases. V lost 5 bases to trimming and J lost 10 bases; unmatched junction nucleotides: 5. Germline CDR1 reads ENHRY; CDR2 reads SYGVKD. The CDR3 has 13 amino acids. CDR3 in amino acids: CAISFQGGSPLHF. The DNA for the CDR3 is TGTGCCATCAGTTTTCAGGGGGGGTCACCCCTCCACTTT.

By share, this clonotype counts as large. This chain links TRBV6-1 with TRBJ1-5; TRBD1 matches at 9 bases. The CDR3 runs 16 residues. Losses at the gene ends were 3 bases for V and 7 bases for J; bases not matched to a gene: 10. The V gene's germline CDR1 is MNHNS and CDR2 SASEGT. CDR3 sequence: CASSESPGQGGQPQHF. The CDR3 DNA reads TGTGCCAGCAGTGAGAGTCCGGGACAGGGAGGACAGCCCCAGCATTTT.

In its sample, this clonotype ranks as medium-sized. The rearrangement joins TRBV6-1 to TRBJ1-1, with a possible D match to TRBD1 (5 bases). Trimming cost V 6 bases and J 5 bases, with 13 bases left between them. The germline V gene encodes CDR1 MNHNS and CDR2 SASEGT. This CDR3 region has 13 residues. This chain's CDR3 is CASSRGVGTEAFF. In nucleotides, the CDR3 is TGTGCCAGCAGCCGGGGGGTTGGGACTGAAGCTTTCTTT.

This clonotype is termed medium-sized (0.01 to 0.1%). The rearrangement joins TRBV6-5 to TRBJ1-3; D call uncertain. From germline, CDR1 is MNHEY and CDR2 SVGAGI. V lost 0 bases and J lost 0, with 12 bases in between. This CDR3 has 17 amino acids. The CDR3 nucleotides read TGTGCCAGCAGTTACTCGTCTAGGTTTAGCTCTGGAAACACCATATATTTT. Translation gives CASSYSSRFSSGNTIYF.

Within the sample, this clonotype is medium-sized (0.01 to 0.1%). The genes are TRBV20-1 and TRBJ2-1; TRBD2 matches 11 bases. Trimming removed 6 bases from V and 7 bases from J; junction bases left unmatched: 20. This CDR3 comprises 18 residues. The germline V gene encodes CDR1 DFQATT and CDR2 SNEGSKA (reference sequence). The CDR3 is CSAVTGKSTSGRRNEQFF. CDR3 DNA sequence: TGCAGTGCAGTCACAGGGAAAAGCACTAGCGGGAGAAGGAATGAGCAGTTCTTC.

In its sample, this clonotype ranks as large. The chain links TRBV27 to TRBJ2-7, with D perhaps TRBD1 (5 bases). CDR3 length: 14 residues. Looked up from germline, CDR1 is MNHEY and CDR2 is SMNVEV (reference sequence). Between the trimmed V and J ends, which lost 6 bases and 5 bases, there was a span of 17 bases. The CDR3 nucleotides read TGTGCCAGCAGCCTAACTCAAAAGGGGAACGAGCAGTACTTC. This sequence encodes CASSLTQKGNEQYF.

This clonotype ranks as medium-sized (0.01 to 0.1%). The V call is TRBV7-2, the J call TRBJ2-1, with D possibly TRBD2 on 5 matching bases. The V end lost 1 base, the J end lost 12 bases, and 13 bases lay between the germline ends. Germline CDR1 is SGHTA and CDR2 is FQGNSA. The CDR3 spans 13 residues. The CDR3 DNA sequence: TGTGCCAGCAGCTTAGTAGCTCTCGGAGGGCAGTTCTTC. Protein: CASSLVALGGQFF. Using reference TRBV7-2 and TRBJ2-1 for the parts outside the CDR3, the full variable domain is GAGVSQSPSNKVTEKGKDVELRCDPISGHTALYWYRQSLGQGLEFLIYFQGNSAPDKSGLPSDRFSAERTGGSVSTLTIQRTQQEDSAVYLCASSLVALGGQFFGPGTRLTVL.